These T cell receptor beta chains were read from a single sample in a study of T cells in Graves' hyperthyroidism and ophthalmopathy. One entry per CDR3 protein, called by TCRdb with MiXCR from the multiplex PCR reads. The sample carries roughly 510,000 distinct CDR3 sequences, 35% to 50% recorded once. The sequenced sample was peripheral blood or thyroid tissue (not recorded which). These TCRs come from an adult woman with Graves' disease, either hyperthyroidism or ophthalmopathy (not recorded which). Both conserved end residues are part of each CDR3. D genes are given only for firm matches. Some rows mark clone size as missing; the rest say once, few, many or name a class of expanded clone.

v_call: TRBV29-1
clone_size: -
d_call: TRBD1
j_call: TRBJ2-1
cdr3_aa: CSHLTGGSYNEQFF
cdr3_nt: TGCAGCCACCTAACAGGGGGCTCCTACAATGAGCAGTTCTTC

v_call: TRBV2
clone_size: few
d_call: -
j_call: TRBJ2-7
cdr3_aa: CARGPRSYEQYF
cdr3_nt: TGTGCCAGAGGGCCCAGGTCCTACGAGCAGTACTTC

v_call: TRBV4-3
clone_size: -
d_call: -
j_call: TRBJ1-2
cdr3_aa: CASSLEHRGGYGYTF
cdr3_nt: TGCGCCAGCAGCCTCGAGCATAGGGGGGGATATGGCTACACCTTC

v_call: TRBV5-1
clone_size: many
d_call: TRBD1
j_call: TRBJ2-2
cdr3_aa: CASSQLTGLDTGELFF
cdr3_nt: TGCGCCAGCAGCCAGCTGACAGGGTTGGACACCGGGGAGCTGTTTTTT

v_call: TRBV29-1
clone_size: -
d_call: -
j_call: TRBJ1-1
cdr3_aa: CSPRALNTEAFF
cdr3_nt: TGCAGCCCGAGGGCCCTGAACACTGAAGCTTTCTTT

v_call: TRBV2
clone_size: few
d_call: -
j_call: TRBJ2-6
cdr3_aa: CATTTGAGPSSGANVLTF
cdr3_nt: TGTGCCACCACGACCGGGGCAGGGCCCAGCTCTGGGGCCAACGTCCTGACTTTC

v_call: TRBV12-3/TRBV12-4
clone_size: -
d_call: -
j_call: TRBJ2-3
cdr3_aa: CASSRRGTDTQYF
cdr3_nt: TGTGCCAGCAGCCGTAGGGGTACAGATACGCAGTATTTT

v_call: TRBV6-5
clone_size: -
d_call: TRBD1
j_call: TRBJ2-2
cdr3_aa: CASSYSDRGHTGELFF
cdr3_nt: TGTGCCAGCAGTTACTCGGACAGGGGGCACACCGGGGAGCTGTTTTTT

v_call: TRBV29-1
clone_size: -
d_call: TRBD1
j_call: TRBJ1-1
cdr3_aa: CSVEGTGAGNTEAFF
cdr3_nt: TGCAGCGTTGAAGGGACAGGGGCCGGCAACACTGAAGCTTTCTTT

v_call: TRBV7-9
clone_size: -
d_call: -
j_call: TRBJ2-2
cdr3_aa: CASSSSDRDKNTGELFF
cdr3_nt: TGTGCCAGCAGCTCATCAGACCGGGACAAGAACACCGGGGAGCTGTTTTTT

v_call: TRBV5-1
clone_size: -
d_call: TRBD2
j_call: TRBJ2-6
cdr3_aa: CASSSRTSASSGANVLTF
cdr3_nt: TGCGCCAGCAGCTCCCGGACTAGCGCTAGCTCTGGGGCCAACGTCCTGACTTTC

v_call: TRBV7-2
clone_size: -
d_call: -
j_call: TRBJ2-4
cdr3_aa: CASSLSRAKNIQYF
cdr3_nt: TGTGCCAGCAGCTTGTCTCGGGCCAAAAACATTCAGTACTTC

v_call: TRBV11-2
clone_size: many
d_call: -
j_call: TRBJ1-5
cdr3_aa: CASSLVTVRPQHF
cdr3_nt: TGTGCCAGCAGCTTAGTTACGGTGCGGCCCCAGCATTTT

v_call: TRBV9
clone_size: -
d_call: TRBD1
j_call: TRBJ2-7
cdr3_aa: CASSADRGPYEQYF
cdr3_nt: TGTGCCAGCAGCGCCGACAGGGGGCCGTACGAGCAGTACTTC

v_call: TRBV29-1
clone_size: -
d_call: TRBD1
j_call: TRBJ1-2
cdr3_aa: CSAQVRGYTF
cdr3_nt: TGCAGCGCTCAGGTCAGGGGGTACACCTTC

v_call: TRBV20-1
clone_size: -
d_call: TRBD1
j_call: TRBJ1-5
cdr3_aa: CSARNAADRENQPQHF
cdr3_nt: TGCAGTGCTAGAAATGCGGCGGACAGGGAGAATCAGCCCCAGCATTTT

v_call: TRBV13
clone_size: -
d_call: -
j_call: TRBJ1-2
cdr3_aa: CASSPPWDRYGYTF
cdr3_nt: TGTGCCAGCAGCCCCCCATGGGATCGGTATGGCTACACCTTC